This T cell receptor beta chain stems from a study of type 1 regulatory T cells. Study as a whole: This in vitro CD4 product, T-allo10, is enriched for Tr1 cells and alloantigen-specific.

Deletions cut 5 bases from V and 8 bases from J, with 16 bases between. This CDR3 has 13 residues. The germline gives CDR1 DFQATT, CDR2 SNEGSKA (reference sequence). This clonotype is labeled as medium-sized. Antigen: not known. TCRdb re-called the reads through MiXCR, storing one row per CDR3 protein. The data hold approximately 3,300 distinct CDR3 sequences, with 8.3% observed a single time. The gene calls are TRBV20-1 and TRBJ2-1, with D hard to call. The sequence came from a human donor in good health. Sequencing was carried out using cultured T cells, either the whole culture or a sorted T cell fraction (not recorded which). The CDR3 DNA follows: TGCAGTGCTGTAGACGGGCCGCGCGATGAGCAGTTCTTC. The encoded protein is CSAVDGPRDEQFF.